The following is a TCR beta chain sequence with its context. Its specificity is not known. The record originates from a study of cytomegalovirus exposure and HLA in healthy donors. Study-wide findings and caveats: Reportedly, TCR beta sequences accurately predicted HLA-A and HLA-B alleles in most subjects.

The germline gives CDR1 MNHEY, CDR2 SVGAGI. The CDR3 spans 15 residues. The ends were cut back, 5 bases at V and 0 bases at J, with 13 bases in the middle. The PCR used 60 Vbeta and 13 Jbeta primers. Method: immunoSEQ multiplex PCR; TCRdb's copy keeps in-frame clones and lacks some. The sample gives 160,000 or so clones, about 72% of which show up once; roughly 3.7% is in the top ten. J is TRBJ1-1 and V is TRBV6-5; D may be TRBD1 (6 bases). The source of this sequence is a young man in good health and CMV-seropositive. The specimen was PBMCs. CDR3 nucleotides: TGTGCCAGCAGTAGGCCGGGACAAGTGAACACTGAAGCTTTCTTT. Amino acid sequence: CASSRPGQVNTEAFF.